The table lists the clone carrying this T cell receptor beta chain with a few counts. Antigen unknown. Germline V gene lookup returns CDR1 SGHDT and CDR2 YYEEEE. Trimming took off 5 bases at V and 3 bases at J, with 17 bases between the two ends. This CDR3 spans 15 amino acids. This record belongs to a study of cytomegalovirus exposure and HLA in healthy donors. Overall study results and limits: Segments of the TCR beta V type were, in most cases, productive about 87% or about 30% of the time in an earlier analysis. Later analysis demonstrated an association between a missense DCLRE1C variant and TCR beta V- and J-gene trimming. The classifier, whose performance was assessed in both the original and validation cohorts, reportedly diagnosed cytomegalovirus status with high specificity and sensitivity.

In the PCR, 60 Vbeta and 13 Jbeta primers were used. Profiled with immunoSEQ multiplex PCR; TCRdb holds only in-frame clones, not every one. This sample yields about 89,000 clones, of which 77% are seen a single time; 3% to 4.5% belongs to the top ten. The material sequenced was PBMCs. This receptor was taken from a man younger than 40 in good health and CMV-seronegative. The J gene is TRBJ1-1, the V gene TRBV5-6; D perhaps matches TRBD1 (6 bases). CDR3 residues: CASRPGQLGDTEAFF. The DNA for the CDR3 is TGTGCCAGCAGACCCGGACAGCTTGGGGACACTGAAGCTTTCTTT.